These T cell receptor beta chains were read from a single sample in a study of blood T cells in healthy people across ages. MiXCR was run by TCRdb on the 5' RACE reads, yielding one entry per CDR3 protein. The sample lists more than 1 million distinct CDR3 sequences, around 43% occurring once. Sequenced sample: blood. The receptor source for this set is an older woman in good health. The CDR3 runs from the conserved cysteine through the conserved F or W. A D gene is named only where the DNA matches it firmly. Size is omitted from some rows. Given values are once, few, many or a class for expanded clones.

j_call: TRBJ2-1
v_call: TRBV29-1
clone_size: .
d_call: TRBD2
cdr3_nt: TGCAGCGTTGTGGAGCGGGGGGGGATTGGGGCCTCCGACAATGAGCAGTTCTTC
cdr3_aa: CSVVERGGIGASDNEQFF

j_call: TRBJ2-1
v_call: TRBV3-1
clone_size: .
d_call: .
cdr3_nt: TGTGCCAGCAGTCCATGGGGGGTAAACAATGAGCAGTTCTTC
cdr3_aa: CASSPWGVNNEQFF

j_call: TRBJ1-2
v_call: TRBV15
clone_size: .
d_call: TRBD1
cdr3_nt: TGTGCCACCAGCACTACCGGGACAGGGAACTATGGCTACACCTTC
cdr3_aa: CATSTTGTGNYGYTF

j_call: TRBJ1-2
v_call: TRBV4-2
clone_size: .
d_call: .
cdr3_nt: TGTGCCAGCAGCCACTCCCTAGGTGGGAATGGCTACACCTTC
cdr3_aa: CASSHSLGGNGYTF

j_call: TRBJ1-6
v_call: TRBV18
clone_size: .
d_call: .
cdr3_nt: TGTGCCAGCTCGCCGACCACGGCGCAGAGCTCCTATAATTCACCCCTCCACTTT
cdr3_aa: CASSPTTAQSSYNSPLHF

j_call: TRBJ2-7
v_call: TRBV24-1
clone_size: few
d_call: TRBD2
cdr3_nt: TGTGCCACCAGTGCACCGGGACTAGCGGCCTACGAGCAGTACTTC
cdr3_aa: CATSAPGLAAYEQYF

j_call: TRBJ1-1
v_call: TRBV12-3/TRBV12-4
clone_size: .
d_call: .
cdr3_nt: TGTGCCAGCAGTTTATTCAAGAACACTAAAGCTTTCTTT
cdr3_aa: CASSLFKNTKAFF

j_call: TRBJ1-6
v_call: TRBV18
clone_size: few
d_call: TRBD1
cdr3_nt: TGTGCCAGCTCACCGGACAGGGACAATTCACCCCTCCACTTT
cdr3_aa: CASSPDRDNSPLHF

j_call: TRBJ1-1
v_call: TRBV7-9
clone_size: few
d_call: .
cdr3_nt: TGTGCCAGCTCCCTACGATCGGTTGAAGCTTTCTTT
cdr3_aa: CASSLRSVEAFF

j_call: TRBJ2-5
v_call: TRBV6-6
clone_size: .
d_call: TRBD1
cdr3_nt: TGTGCCAGCAGTCAAACCCGGGACAGGGGGCAAGAGACCCAGTACTTC
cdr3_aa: CASSQTRDRGQETQYF

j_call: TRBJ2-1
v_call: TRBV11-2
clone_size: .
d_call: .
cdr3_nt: TGTGCCAGCAGCGTAGAAAGTGACGTGGACCCTGAGTTCTTC
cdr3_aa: CASSVESDVDPEFF

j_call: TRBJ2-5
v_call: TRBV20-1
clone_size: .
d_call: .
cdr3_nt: TGCAGTGCGGAGGGACAGAAACAAGAGACCCAGTACTTC
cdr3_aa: CSAEGQKQETQYF

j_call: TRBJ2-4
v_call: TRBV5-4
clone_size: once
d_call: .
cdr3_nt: TGTGCCAGCAGCCCCGGGACATGGGCTAACATTCAGTACTTC
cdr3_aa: CASSPGTWANIQYF

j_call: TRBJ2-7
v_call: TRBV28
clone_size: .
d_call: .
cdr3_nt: TGTGCCAGCAGTTTACACGGGAGACACAGGAGCTCCTACGAGCAGTACTTC
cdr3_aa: CASSLHGRHRSSYEQYF

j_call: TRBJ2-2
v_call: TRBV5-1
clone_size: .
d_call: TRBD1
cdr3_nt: TGCGCCAGCAGATCCGTGACCGGACAGGGCACCGGGGAGCTGTTTTTT
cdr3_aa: CASRSVTGQGTGELFF

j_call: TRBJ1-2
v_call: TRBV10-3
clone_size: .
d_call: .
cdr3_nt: TGTGCCATCAGTGAGGCAGGGGACTATGGCTACACCTTC
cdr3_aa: CAISEAGDYGYTF

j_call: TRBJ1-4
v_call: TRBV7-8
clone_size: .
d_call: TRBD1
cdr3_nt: TGTGCCAGCAGCTACGTACAGGGGGCAAAACTGTTTTTT
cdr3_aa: CASSYVQGAKLFF

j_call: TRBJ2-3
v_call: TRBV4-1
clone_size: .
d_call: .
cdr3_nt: TGCGCCAGCAGCCAAGATCGCCTAGCAGAAGGCACAGATACGCAGTATTTT
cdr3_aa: CASSQDRLAEGTDTQYF

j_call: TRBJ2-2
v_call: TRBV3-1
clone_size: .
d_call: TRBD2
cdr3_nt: TGTGCCAGCAGCCAAGATTGGGCGGGAGGGCCAATCGGGGAGCTGTTTTTT
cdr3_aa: CASSQDWAGGPIGELFF

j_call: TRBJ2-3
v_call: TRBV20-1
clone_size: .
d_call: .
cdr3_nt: TGCAGTGCTACCGACCGGGCCAGGGGCACAGATACGCAGTATTTT
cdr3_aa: CSATDRARGTDTQYF

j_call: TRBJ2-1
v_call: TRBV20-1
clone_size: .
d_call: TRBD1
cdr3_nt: TGCAGTGCCACGACACAGACAGGGGAAACGCAGTTCTTC
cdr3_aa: CSATTQTGETQFF

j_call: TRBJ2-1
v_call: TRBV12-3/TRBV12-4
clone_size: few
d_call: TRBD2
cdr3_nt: TGTGCCAGCAGGCACCCGGGACTAGCGGGAGGATGGGAGCAGTTCTTC
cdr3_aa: CASRHPGLAGGWEQFF

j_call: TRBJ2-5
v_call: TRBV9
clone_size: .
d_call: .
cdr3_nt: TGTGCCAGCAGCGTAGGCGACGTGACGGAGACCCAGTACTTC
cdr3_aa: CASSVGDVTETQYF

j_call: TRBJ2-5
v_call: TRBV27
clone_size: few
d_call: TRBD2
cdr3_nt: TGTGCCAGCAGTCCCGTGACCCCGGGGGGGGAGACCCAGTACTTC
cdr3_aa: CASSPVTPGGETQYF

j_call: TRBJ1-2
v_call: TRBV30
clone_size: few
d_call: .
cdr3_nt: TGTGCCTGGAGTGCGGTTAACTATGGCTACACCTTC
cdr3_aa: CAWSAVNYGYTF

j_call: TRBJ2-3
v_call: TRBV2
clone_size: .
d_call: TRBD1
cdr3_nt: TGTGCCAGCAGACAAGACAGGGGGCGCACAGATACGCAGTATTTT
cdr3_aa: CASRQDRGRTDTQYF

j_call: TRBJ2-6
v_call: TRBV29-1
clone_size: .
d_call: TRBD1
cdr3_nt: TGCAGCGTTCGTTCCCGGGACAGCCTGGGTGGGGCCAACGTCCTGACTTTC
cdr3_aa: CSVRSRDSLGGANVLTF

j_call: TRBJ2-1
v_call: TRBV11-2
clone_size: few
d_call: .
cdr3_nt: TGTGCCAGCAGCTATATCCGGAGTGAGCAGTTCTTC
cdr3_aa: CASSYIRSEQFF

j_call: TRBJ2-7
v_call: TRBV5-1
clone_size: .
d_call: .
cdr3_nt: TGCGCCGGCAGCTCACAGGGACCCTACGAGCAGTACTTC
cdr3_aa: CAGSSQGPYEQYF

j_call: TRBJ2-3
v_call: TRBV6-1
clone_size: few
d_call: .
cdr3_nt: TGTGCCAGCAGTGACGTTTTCCAGAGCACAGATACGCAGTATTTT
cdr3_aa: CASSDVFQSTDTQYF

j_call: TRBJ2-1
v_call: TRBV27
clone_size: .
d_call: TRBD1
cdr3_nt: TGTGCCAGCAGTTTATCCTCCCTAAACAGGGGGCATGAGCAGTTCTTC
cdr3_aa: CASSLSSLNRGHEQFF

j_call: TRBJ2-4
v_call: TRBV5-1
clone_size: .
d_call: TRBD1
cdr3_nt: TGCGCCAGCAGCCGGACAGGGGCTGTAGCCAAAAACATTCAGTACTTC
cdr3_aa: CASSRTGAVAKNIQYF

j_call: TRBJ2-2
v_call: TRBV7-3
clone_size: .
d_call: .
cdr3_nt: TGTGCCAGCAGCCCCCGGAGGACGGTCACCGGGGAGCTGTTTTTT
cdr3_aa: CASSPRRTVTGELFF

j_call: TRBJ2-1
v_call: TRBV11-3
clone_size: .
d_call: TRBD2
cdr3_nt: TGTGCCAGCAGCGCTGGACTAGCCGGCTATGAGCAGTTCTTC
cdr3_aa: CASSAGLAGYEQFF

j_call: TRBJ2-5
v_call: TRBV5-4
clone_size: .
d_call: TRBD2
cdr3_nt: TGTGCCAGCAGCTTGGAAGCGGGACTAGCGGGAGGGGTTAAGTACTTC
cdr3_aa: CASSLEAGLAGGVKYF

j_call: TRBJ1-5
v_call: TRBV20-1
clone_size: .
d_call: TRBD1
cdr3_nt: TGCAGTGCTAGAGACGTCCCGGGACAGGGGGCATATCAGCCCCAGCATTTT
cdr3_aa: CSARDVPGQGAYQPQHF

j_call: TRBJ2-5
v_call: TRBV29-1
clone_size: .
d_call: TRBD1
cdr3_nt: TGCAGCGTTGAAGATCTGGGGCCCGGGGACAGGGCCAGCAAGACCCAGTACTTC
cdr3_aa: CSVEDLGPGDRASKTQYF

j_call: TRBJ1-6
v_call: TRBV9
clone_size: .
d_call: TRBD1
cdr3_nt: TGTGCCAGCAGCGTCGGCGACAGGGCAAATAATTCACCCCTCCACTTT
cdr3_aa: CASSVGDRANNSPLHF

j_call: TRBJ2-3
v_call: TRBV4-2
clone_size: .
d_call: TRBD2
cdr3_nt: TGTGCCAGCAGCCCTATGGCGGGAGGGCCGGATACGCAGTATTTT
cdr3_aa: CASSPMAGGPDTQYF

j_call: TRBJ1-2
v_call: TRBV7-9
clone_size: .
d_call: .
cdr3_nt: TGTGCCAGCACCCCGGTTGGGGGGAGCTATGGCTACACCTTC
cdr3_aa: CASTPVGGSYGYTF

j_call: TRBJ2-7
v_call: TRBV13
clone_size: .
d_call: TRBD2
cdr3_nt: TGTGCCACCTCTCGACTAGCGGATATGTCCTACGAGCAGTACTTC
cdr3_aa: CATSRLADMSYEQYF